A single sample is the source of the 19 T cell receptor beta chains below, sequenced in a study of cytomegalovirus exposure and HLA in healthy donors. Use of 60 Vbeta and 13 Jbeta primers characterized the PCR. Method: immunoSEQ multiplex PCR; TCRdb's copy keeps in-frame clones and lacks some. In the table there are about 140,000 clones, 55% to 80% of which are singletons. The sample was PBMCs. Every receptor here comes from a woman in her forties in good health and CMV-seronegative.

As concerns this clone: One junction end disagrees with the germline gene, perhaps due to a read error. The J gene is TRBJ1-1, the V gene TRBV7-9, with 11 bases fitting TRBD1. CDR3 length equals 15 residues. Germline-derived CDR1 and CDR2 are SEHNR and FQNEAQ (reference sequence). The CDR3 protein is CSSSLGQGANTEAFF. CDR3 bases: TGTTCCAGCAGCTTAGGACAGGGGGCAAACACTGAAGCTTTCTTT. Full variable domain (missing parts from reference TRBV7-9 and TRBJ1-1): DTGVSQNPRHKITKRGQNVTFRCDPISEHNRLYWYRQTLGQGPEFLTYFQNEAQLEKSRLLSDRFSAERPKGSFSTLEIQRTEQGDSAMYLCSSSLGQGANTEAFFGQGTRLTVV.

The chain joins TRBV4-1 to TRBJ2-1, with 8 positions matching TRBD2. From germline, CDR1 is MGHRA and CDR2 YSYEKL. This CDR3 contains 15 residues. V shed 0 bases, J shed 11 bases, and the junction held 9 bases outside the gene matches. In nucleotides, the CDR3 is TGCGCCAGCAGCCAAGAGAGGCGGGGGGTCTTCAAGCAGTTCTTC. Amino acids: CASSQERRGVFKQFF.

The chain recombines TRBV2 with TRBJ2-5, with D unresolved. This CDR3 comprises 12 residues. Between the trimmed V and J ends, which lost 5 bases and 3 bases, there was a span of 7 bases. The V gene's germline CDR1 is SNHLY and CDR2 FYNNEI. CDR3 residues: CASSFLEETQYF. In DNA, the CDR3 is TGTGCCAGCAGTTTTCTAGAAGAGACCCAGTACTTC.

The V call is TRBV5-6, the J call TRBJ2-2, with D hard to call. CDR1 and CDR2 (germline): SGHDT, YYEEEE. Trimming stripped 2 bases from V and 2 bases from J, with 19 bases between. The CDR3 has 18 residues. The CDR3 sequence: CASSFPPWADDNTGELFF. In DNA, the CDR3 is TGTGCCAGCAGCTTTCCCCCCTGGGCAGACGATAACACCGGGGAGCTGTTTTTT.

V and J are TRBV7-9 and TRBJ2-3; 10 positions match TRBD2. The germline V gene has CDR1 SEHNR and CDR2 FQNEAQ (reference sequence). Trimming cost V 5 bases and J 2 bases; bases outside gene matches: 13. This CDR3 has 18 amino acids. CDR3 DNA: TGTGCCAGCAGCCCCCTCCTTAGCGGGGGGACAAACACAGATACGCAGTATTTT. Protein product: CASSPLLSGGTNTDTQYF.

The J gene is TRBJ1-5, the V gene TRBV10-3; D not resolved. The ends were cut back, 3 bases at V and 3 bases at J, with 6 bases in the middle. The germline V gene has CDR1 ENHRY and CDR2 SYGVKD. The CDR3 sequence is 13 residues long. CDR3 DNA: TGTGCCATCAGTGACACAGCCAATCAGCCCCAGCATTTT. Encoded protein: CAISDTANQPQHF.

V is TRBV4-3 and J is TRBJ2-2; TRBD1 matches 7 bases. The CDR3 totals 17 residues. With 0 bases clipped from V and 5 bases from J, the junction kept 9 bases outside the gene matches. CDR1 and CDR2 from the germline V gene are LGHNA and YSLEER. The CDR3 bases are TGCGCCAGCAGCCAAGAAGCCTTTCACAGGGGAACCGGGGAGCTGTTTTTT. It specifies CASSQEAFHRGTGELFF.

The CDR3 coding sequence is TGCGCCAGCAGCTTTAGCGGGGCCAACACAGATACGCAGTATTTT. Its translation is CASSFSGANTDTQYF. The rearrangement links TRBV5-1 to TRBJ2-3; 8 bases line up with TRBD2. Germline V gives CDR1 SGHRS, CDR2 YFSETQ. Trimming cost V 2 bases and J 2 bases; bases outside gene matches: 4. This CDR3 region has 15 residues.

The rearrangement uses TRBV27 and TRBJ2-3; TRBD2 agrees at 11 bases. The CDR3 is made up of 15 amino acids. CDR1 and CDR2 (germline): MNHEY, SMNVEV (reference sequence). V lost 7 bases, J lost 4 bases, and 7 bases stayed unmatched. Here the CDR3 reads CASKSSGGSPDTQYF. CDR3 sequence (DNA): TGTGCCAGCAAGTCTAGCGGGGGGAGCCCAGATACGCAGTATTTT.

This chain links TRBV18 with TRBJ1-2, with TRBD1 matching 9 bases. With 3 bases clipped from V and 4 bases from J, the junction kept 6 bases outside the gene matches. The CDR3 is made up of 15 amino acids. Germline V gives CDR1 KGHSH, CDR2 LQKENI. In DNA form, the CDR3 reads TGTGCCAGCTCACCCGTGGACAGGGGCGGCTATGGCTACACCTTC. Its protein product is CASSPVDRGGYGYTF.

The V call is TRBV7-6, the J call TRBJ2-1; 10 bases agree with TRBD2. Germline V CDR1 and CDR2: SGHVS, FNYEAQ. With V trimmed by 3 bases and J by 5 bases, 10 bases remained unmatched. The CDR3 loop spans 17 amino acids. The CDR3 protein is CASSLSGGAISDNEQFF. For the CDR3, the DNA is TGTGCCAGCAGCTTGAGCGGGGGGGCTATATCCGACAATGAGCAGTTCTTC. Supplemented by reference TRBV7-6 and TRBJ2-1, the full variable domain reads GAGVSQSPRYKVTKRGQDVALRCDPISGHVSLYWYRQALGQGPEFLTYFNYEAQQDKSGLPNDRFSAERPEGSISTLTIQRTEQRDSAMYRCASSLSGGAISDNEQFFGPGTRLTVL.

This clone was observed a single time. The rearrangement links TRBV15 to TRBJ2-3; 9 nucleotides agree with TRBD2. Germline V lookup: CDR1 LNHNV, CDR2 YYDKDF (reference sequence). The CDR3 loop spans 16 amino acids. V shed 1 base, J shed 4 bases, and the junction held 6 bases outside the gene matches. CDR3 nucleotides: TGTGCCACCAGCAGAGGAGGGCGGGGGGGCCCAGATACGCAGTATTTT. It specifies CATSRGGRGGPDTQYF.

V and J are TRBV15 and TRBJ1-4; D possibly corresponds to TRBD1 (6 bases). Between the trimmed V and J ends, which lost 5 bases and 7 bases, there was a span of 20 bases. Per the germline V gene, CDR1 is LNHNV and CDR2 is YYDKDF (reference sequence). The CDR3 runs 16 residues. CDR3 loop: CATSGIQGLGREKLFF. As DNA, the CDR3 is TGTGCCACCAGCGGAATACAGGGCTTGGGTCGTGAAAAACTGTTTTTT.

The rearrangement uses TRBV7-9 and TRBJ2-5; tentatively, D is TRBD1 (6 bases). The CDR3 totals 13 residues. The V gene's germline CDR1 is SEHNR and CDR2 FQNEAQ (reference sequence). The ends were cut back, 7 bases at V and 2 bases at J, with 11 bases in the middle. CDR3 nucleotides: TGTGCCAGCAACCGGGACACTCAAGAGACCCAGTACTTC. This codes for CASNRDTQETQYF.

The V and J genes are TRBV5-5 and TRBJ1-6; no clear D. CDR3 length: 16 residues. The germline gives CDR1 SGHKS, CDR2 YYEKEE (reference sequence). Trimming took 4 bases from V and 6 from J, leaving 17 bases between them. CDR3 bases: TGTGCCAGCAGCCCGAGGACCCTGCGGGCTAATTCACCCCTCCACTTT. Its protein is CASSPRTLRANSPLHF.

CDR3 loop: CASSWGQGNTEAFF. CDR3 DNA: TGCGCCAGCAGCTGGGGACAGGGAAACACTGAAGCTTTCTTT. V and J are TRBV5-1 and TRBJ1-1, with 9 bases lining up with TRBD1. With 3 bases clipped from V and 2 bases from J, the junction kept 2 bases outside the gene matches. This CDR3 is built from 14 residues. Germline CDR1 and CDR2: SGHRS and YFSETQ.

This clone appeared a single time. The chain joins TRBV14 to TRBJ2-1; D call uncertain. The CDR3 is made up of 13 amino acids. Trimming removed 4 bases from V and 13 bases from J, with 17 bases in between. The germline gives CDR1 SGHDN, CDR2 FVKESK. The DNA of the CDR3 is TGTGCCAGCAGCCGCGATCGGGTCCTGGTCCAGTTCTTC. Translating it yields CASSRDRVLVQFF.

This clone showed up just a few times. V is TRBV6-6 and J is TRBJ1-5, with unresolved D. The germline V gene encodes CDR1 MNHNY and CDR2 SVGAGI (reference sequence). V was shortened by 3 bases and J by 0 bases, with 12 bases between the two germline ends. The CDR3 length is 16 residues. The CDR3 is CASSYTQVLSNQPQHF. The CDR3 DNA is TGTGCCAGCAGTTATACGCAGGTTCTTAGCAATCAGCCCCAGCATTTT.

This chain connects TRBV12-2 to TRBJ1-4; the table's D gene call, TRBD1, was not cross checked with the DNA. TRBV12-2 is a pseudogene segment. This CDR3 has 14 residues. CDR3 protein: CASRLWTVDEKLFF. In DNA, the CDR3 is TGTGCAAGTCGTTTGTGGACAGTTGACGAAAAACTGTTTTTT.